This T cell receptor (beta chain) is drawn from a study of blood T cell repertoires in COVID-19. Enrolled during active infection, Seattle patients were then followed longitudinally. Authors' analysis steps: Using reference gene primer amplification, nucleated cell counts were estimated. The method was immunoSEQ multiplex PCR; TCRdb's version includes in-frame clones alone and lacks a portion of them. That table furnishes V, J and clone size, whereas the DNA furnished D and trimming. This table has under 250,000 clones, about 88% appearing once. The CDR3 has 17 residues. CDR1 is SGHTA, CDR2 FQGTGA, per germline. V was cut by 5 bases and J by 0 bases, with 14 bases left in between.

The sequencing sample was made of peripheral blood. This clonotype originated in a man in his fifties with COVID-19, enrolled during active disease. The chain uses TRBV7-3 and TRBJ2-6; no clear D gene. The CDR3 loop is CASSPWPLNSGANVLTF. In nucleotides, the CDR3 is TGTGCCAGCAGCCCCTGGCCCCTGAACTCTGGGGCCAACGTCCTGACTTTC.